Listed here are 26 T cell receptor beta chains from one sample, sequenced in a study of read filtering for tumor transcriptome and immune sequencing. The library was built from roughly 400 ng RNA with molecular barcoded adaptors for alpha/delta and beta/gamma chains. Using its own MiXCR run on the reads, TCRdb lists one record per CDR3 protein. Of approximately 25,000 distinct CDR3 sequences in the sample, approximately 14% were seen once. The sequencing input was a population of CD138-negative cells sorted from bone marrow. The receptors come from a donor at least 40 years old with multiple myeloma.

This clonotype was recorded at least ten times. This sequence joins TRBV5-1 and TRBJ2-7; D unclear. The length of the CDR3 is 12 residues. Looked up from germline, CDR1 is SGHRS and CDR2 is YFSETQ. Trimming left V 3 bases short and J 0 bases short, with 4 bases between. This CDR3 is CASSSSSYEQYF. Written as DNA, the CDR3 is TGCGCCAGCAGCTCAAGCTCCTACGAGCAGTACTTC. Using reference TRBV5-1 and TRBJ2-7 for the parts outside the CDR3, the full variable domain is KAGVTQTPRYLIKTRGQQVTLSCSPISGHRSVSWYQQTPGQGLQFLFEYFSETQRNKGNFPGRFSGRQFSNSRSEMNVSTLELGDSALYLCASSSSSYEQYFGPGTRLTVT.

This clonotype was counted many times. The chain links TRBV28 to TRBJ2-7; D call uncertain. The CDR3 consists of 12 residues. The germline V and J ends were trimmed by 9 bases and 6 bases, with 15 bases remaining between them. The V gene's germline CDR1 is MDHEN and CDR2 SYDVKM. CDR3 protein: CASSPTEPEQYF. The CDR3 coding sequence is TGTGCCAGTAGCCCGACGGAGCCCGAGCAGTACTTC.

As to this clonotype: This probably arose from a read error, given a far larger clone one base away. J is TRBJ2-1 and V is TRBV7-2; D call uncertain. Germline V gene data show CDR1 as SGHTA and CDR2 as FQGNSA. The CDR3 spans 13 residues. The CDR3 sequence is CASSKSSFNEQFF. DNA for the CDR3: TGTGCCAGCAGCAAGTCCTCCTTCAATGAGCAGTTCTTC.

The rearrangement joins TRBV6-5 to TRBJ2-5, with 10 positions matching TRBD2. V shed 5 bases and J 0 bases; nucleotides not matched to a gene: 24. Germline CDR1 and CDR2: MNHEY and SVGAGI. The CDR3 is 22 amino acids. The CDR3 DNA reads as TGTGCCAGCAGTCTCAAAATGGGACAGAGTAATGTGAGCGGGAGGGACCAAGAGACCCAGTACTTC. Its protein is CASSLKMGQSNVSGRDQETQYF.

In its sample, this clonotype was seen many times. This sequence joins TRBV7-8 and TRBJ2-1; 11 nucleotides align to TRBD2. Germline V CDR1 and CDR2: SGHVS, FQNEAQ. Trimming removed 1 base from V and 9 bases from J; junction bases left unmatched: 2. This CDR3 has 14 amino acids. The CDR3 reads CASSLVGTSGEQFF. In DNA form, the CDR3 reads TGTGCCAGCAGCTTAGTAGGGACTAGCGGTGAGCAGTTCTTC.

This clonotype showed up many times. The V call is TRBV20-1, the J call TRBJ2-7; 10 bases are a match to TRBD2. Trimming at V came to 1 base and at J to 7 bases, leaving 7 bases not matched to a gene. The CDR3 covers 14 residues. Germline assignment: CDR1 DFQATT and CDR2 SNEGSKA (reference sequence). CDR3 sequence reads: CSARVSGRADEQYF. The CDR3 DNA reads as TGCAGTGCTAGAGTCAGCGGGAGGGCGGATGAGCAGTACTTC.

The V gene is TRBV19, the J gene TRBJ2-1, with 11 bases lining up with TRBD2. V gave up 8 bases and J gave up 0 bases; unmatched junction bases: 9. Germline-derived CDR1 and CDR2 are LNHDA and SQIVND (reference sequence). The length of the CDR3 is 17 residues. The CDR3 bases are TGTGCCAGTGCCCCACTAGCGGGAGACCTCTCCTACAATGAGCAGTTCTTC. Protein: CASAPLAGDLSYNEQFF.

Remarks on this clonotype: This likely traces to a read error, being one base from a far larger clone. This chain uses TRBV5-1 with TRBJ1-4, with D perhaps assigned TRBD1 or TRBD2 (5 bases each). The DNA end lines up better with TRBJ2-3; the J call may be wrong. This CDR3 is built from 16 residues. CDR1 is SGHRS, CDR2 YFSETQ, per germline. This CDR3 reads CASSLEQGARSETQYF. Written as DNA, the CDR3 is TGCGCCAGCAGCTTGGAGCAGGGAGCCCGATCAGAAACGCAGTATTTT.

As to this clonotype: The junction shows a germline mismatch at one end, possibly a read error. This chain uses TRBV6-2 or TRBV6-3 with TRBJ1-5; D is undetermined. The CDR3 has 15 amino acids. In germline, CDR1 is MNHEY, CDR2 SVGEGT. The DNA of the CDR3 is TGTGCCAGCAGTTGGTACAGAAATAGCAATCAGCCCCGGCATTTT. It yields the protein CASSWYRNSNQPRHF.

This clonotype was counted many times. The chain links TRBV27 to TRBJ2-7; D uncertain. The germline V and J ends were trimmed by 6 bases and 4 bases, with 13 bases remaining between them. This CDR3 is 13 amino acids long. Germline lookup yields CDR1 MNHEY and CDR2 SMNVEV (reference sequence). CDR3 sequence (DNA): TGTGCCAGCAGAGTCGGCCCAGCGTACGAGCAGTACTTC. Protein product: CASRVGPAYEQYF.

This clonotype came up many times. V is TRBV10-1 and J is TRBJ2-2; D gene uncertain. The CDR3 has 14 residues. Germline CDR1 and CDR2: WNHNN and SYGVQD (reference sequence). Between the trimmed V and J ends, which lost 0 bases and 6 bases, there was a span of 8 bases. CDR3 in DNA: TGCGCCAGCAGTGAGTCGCTGGAATCCGGGGAGCTGTTTTTT. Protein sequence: CASSESLESGELFF.

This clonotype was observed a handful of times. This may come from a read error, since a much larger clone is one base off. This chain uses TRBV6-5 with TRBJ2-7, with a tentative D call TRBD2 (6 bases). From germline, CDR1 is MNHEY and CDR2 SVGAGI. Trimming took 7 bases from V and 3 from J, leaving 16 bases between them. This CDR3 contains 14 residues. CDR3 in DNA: TGTGCCAGCAAAGTCGGGACTTATAACTACGAGCAGTACTTC. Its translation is CASKVGTYNYEQYF.

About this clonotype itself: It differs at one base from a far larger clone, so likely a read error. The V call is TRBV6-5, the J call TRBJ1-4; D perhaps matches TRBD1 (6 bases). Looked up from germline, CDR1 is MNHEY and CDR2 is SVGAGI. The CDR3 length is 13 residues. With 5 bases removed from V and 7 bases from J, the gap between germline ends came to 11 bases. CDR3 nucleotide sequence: TGTGCCAGCAGTGTAACAGGGAGTGAAAAACTGTTTTTT. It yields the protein CASSVTGSEKLFF.

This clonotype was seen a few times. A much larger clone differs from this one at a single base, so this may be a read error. The CDR3 spells CASSLRPSGITGELFF. The CDR3 DNA follows: TGTGCCAGCAGCTTACGACCTAGCGGCATCACCGGGGAGCTGTTTTTT. The chain links TRBV7-3 to TRBJ2-2, with 7 nucleotides matching TRBD2. CDR1 is SGHTA and CDR2 is FQGTGA in the germline V gene. The CDR3 runs 16 residues. Trimming at V came to 2 bases and at J to 4 bases, leaving 7 bases not matched to a gene.

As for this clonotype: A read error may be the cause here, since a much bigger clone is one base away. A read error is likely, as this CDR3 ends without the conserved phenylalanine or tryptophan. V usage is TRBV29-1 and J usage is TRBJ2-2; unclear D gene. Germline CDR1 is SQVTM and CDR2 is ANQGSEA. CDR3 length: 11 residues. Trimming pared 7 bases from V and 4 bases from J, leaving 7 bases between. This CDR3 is CSARSTGELFY. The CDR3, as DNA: TGCAGCGCCAGGAGCACCGGGGAGCTGTTTTAT.

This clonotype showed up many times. CDR3 amino acids: CAWSADSYEQYF. The CDR3 region has the DNA TGTGCCTGGAGTGCGGATTCCTACGAGCAGTACTTC. The chain recombines TRBV30 with TRBJ2-7; D gene uncertain. Germline V gene sequence: CDR1 GTSNPN, CDR2 SVGIG (reference sequence). The CDR3 covers 12 residues. The V end lost 1 base, the J end lost 1 base, and 5 bases lay between the germline ends.

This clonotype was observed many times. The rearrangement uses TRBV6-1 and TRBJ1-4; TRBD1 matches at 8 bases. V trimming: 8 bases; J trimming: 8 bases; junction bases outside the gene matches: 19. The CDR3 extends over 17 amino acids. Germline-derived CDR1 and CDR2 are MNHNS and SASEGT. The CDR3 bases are TGTGCCAGCGATGGGGCGCCCTGGGGGACAGGAGAAGAAAAACTGTTTTTT. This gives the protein CASDGAPWGTGEEKLFF.

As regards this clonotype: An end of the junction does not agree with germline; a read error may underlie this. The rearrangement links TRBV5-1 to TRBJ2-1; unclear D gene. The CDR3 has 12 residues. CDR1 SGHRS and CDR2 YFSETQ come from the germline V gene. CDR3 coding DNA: TGCGCCGGCAGCTTGGTCCATACCGAGCGGTTCTTC. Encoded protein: CAGSLVHTERFF. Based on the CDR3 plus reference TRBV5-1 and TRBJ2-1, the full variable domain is KAGVTQTPRYLIKTRGQQVTLSCSPISGHRSVSWYQQTPGQGLQFLFEYFSETQRNKGNFPGRFSGRQFSNSRSEMNVSTLELGDSALYLCAGSLVHTERFFGPGTRLTVL.

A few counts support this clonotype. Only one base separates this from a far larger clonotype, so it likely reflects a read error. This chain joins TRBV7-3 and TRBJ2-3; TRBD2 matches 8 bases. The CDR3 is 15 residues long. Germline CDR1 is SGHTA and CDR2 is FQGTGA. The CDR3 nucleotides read TGTGCCAGCAGCACCGGAAGCGGGAGCACAGATACGCGGTATTTT. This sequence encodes CASSTGSGSTDTRYF.

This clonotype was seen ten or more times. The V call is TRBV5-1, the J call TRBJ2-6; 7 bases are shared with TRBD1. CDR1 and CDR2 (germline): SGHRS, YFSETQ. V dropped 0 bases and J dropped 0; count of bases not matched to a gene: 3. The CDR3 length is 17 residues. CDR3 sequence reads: CASSLATGASGANVLTF. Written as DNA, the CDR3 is TGCGCCAGCAGCTTGGCTACAGGGGCCTCTGGGGCCAACGTCCTGACTTTC.

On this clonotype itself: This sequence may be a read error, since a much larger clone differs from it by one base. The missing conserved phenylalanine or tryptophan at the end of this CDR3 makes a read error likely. The CDR3 bases are TGCAGTGCTAGAGTAGCCCCTGGGGAGCCCCAGCATTCT. Residues: CSARVAPGEPQHS. This rearrangement joins TRBV20-1 to TRBJ1-5; D is unclear. The CDR3 consists of 13 residues. Trimming took off 1 base at V and 8 bases at J, with 12 bases between the two ends. Germline-derived CDR1 and CDR2 are DFQATT and SNEGSKA (reference sequence).

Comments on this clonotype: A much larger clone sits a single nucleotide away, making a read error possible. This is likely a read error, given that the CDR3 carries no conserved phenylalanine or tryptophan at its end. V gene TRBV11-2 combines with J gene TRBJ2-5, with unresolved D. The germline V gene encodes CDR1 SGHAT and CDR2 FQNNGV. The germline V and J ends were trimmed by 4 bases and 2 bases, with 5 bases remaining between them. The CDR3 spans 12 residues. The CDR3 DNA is TGTGCCAGCAGCTCGAATCAAGAGACCCAGTACTCC. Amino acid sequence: CASSSNQETQYS.

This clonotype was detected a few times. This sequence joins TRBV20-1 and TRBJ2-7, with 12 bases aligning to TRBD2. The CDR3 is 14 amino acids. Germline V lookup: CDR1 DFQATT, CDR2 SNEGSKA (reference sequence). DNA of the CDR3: TGCAGCGCTCTCACTAGCGGGAGGTTCTACGAGCAGTACTTC. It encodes CSALTSGRFYEQYF.

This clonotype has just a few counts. The CDR3, as DNA: TGTGCCAGCACAAAAGGGGCCGGGGACACCGGGGAGCTGTTTTTT. The encoded protein is CASTKGAGDTGELFF. The chain links TRBV11-3 to TRBJ2-2, with D possibly called TRBD1 or TRBD2 (5 bases each). Germline V gene lookup returns CDR1 SGHNT and CDR2 YENEEA. The CDR3 length is 15 residues. Trimming took off 7 bases at V and 3 bases at J, with 15 bases between the two ends.

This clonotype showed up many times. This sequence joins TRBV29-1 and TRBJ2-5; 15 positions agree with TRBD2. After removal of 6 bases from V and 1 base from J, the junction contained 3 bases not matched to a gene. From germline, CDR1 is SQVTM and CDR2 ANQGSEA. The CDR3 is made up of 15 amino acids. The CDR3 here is CSVGTSGGLQETQYF. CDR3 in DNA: TGCAGCGTGGGGACTAGCGGGGGGCTCCAAGAGACCCAGTACTTC.

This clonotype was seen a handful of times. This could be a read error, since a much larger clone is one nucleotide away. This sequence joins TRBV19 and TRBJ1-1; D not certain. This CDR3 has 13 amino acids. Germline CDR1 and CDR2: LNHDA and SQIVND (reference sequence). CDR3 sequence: CASSEERNTEALF. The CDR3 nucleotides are TGTGCCAGTAGTGAGGAGAGGAACACTGAAGCTCTCTTT.